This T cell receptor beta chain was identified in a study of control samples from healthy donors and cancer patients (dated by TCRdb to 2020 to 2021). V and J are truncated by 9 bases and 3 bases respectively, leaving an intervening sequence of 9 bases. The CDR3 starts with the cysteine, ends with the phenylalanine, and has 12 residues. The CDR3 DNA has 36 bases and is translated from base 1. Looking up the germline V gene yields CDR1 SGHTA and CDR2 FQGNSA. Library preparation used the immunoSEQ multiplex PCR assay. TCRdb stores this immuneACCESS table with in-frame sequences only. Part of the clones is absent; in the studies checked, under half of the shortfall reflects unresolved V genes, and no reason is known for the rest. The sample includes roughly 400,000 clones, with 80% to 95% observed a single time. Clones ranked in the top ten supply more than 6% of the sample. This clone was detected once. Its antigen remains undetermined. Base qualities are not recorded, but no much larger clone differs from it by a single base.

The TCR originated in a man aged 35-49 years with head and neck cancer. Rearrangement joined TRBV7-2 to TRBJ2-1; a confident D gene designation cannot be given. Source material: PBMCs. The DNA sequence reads TGTGCCAGTCAGAGTGGCTACAATGAGCAGTTCTTC. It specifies CASQSGYNEQFF.